Following are 15 T cell receptor beta chains from one sample sequenced in a study of blood T cell repertoires in COVID-19. This table comes from immunoSEQ multiplex PCR, and its TCRdb copy is limited to in-frame clones, with some not included. The sample has about 90,000 clones, about 90% seen once. Sequenced input: peripheral blood. These receptors all stem from a man aged 45-65 years with COVID-19, enrolled during active disease.

V gene TRBV28 combines with J gene TRBJ1-2; D unclear. CDR1 is MDHEN and CDR2 is SYDVKM in the germline V gene. The CDR3 is 12 amino acids. Trimming took 2 bases from V and 5 from J, leaving 6 bases between them. CDR3 in DNA: TGTGCCAGCAGTTTAGGCCAATATGGCTACACCTTC. Translating gives CASSLGQYGYTF.

The rearrangement uses TRBV12-3 or TRBV12-4 and TRBJ2-7; D not resolved. CDR3 length: 12 amino acids. Between the trimmed V and J ends, which lost 1 base and 5 bases, there was a span of 6 bases. The CDR3 loop reads CASSLVGHEQYF. In DNA, the CDR3 is TGTGCCAGCAGTTTAGTCGGTCACGAGCAGTACTTC.

The V gene is TRBV6-2 or TRBV6-3, the J gene TRBJ1-1; the D is unclear. CDR1 is MNHEY and CDR2 is SVGEGT in the germline V gene. With 5 bases removed from V and 3 bases from J, the gap between germline ends came to 10 bases. The CDR3 extends over 13 amino acids. CDR3 DNA sequence: TGTGCCAGCAGTCCCAGGACTGACACTGAAGCTTTCTTT. Its translation: CASSPRTDTEAFF.

The chain couples TRBV4-2 to TRBJ2-2; 13 nucleotides align to TRBD2. Trimming at V came to 4 bases and at J to 5 bases, leaving 10 bases not matched to a gene. CDR1 is LGHNA and CDR2 is YNFKEQ in the germline V gene. The CDR3 extends over 18 amino acids. The CDR3, as DNA: TGTGCCAGCAGCCGATCGACTAGCGGGGGGCCTCGGACCGGGGAGCTGTTTTTT. Translating it yields CASSRSTSGGPRTGELFF.

The CDR3 protein is CASSLLTSSSYEQYF. The CDR3 bases are TGCGCCAGCAGCCTTTTGACTAGCTCTTCCTACGAGCAGTACTTC. The chain carries TRBV5-1 and TRBJ2-7; TRBD2 matches 7 bases. CDR1 and CDR2 (germline): SGHRS, YFSETQ. CDR3 length equals 15 residues. Losses at the gene ends were 4 bases for V and 1 base for J; bases not matched to a gene: 8.

Written as DNA, the CDR3 is TGTGCCAGCAGACCCGGACTGGGCTATGGCTACACCTTC. Protein product: CASRPGLGYGYTF. The chain recombines TRBV6-5 with TRBJ1-2; D is ambiguous. The CDR3 loop spans 13 amino acids. The V end was cut by 6 bases, the J end by 4 bases, with 12 bases between. Germline-derived CDR1 and CDR2 are MNHEY and SVGAGI.

The chain joins TRBV6-5 to TRBJ2-1, with 10 bases matching TRBD1. The CDR3 sequence is 14 residues long. Germline V gene lookup returns CDR1 MNHEY and CDR2 SVGAGI. After removal of 6 bases from V and 8 bases from J, the junction contained 7 bases not matched to a gene. CDR3 DNA: TGTGCCAGCAGAACCCGGGACAGGGGAGATGAGCAGTTCTTC. The encoded protein is CASRTRDRGDEQFF.

The chain uses TRBV19 and TRBJ1-1; D might be TRBD1 (5 bases). The V end lost 3 bases, the J end lost 6 bases, and 17 bases lay between the germline ends. Germline V CDR1 and CDR2: LNHDA, SQIVND (reference sequence). The CDR3 extends over 15 amino acids. CDR3 DNA: TGTGCCAGTAGTATCAATTTGCAGGCGGGGGCTGAAGCTTTCTTT. This encodes CASSINLQAGAEAFF.

The chain is built from TRBV10-3 and TRBJ2-3; 8 bases are shared with TRBD2. The CDR3 runs 17 residues. Germline V gene data show CDR1 as ENHRY and CDR2 as SYGVKD. V shed 0 bases and J 2 bases; nucleotides not matched to a gene: 7. The CDR3: CAISESRSGGSTDTQYF. CDR3 DNA: TGTGCCATCAGTGAGTCGAGAAGCGGGGGATCCACAGATACGCAGTATTTT.

This clone was picked up a small number of times. CDR3 bases: TGCGCCAGCAGTACCGGGACAGGCTCCTACGAGCAGTACTTC. It encodes CASSTGTGSYEQYF. V and J are TRBV5-1 and TRBJ2-7; 8 bases fit TRBD1. The germline V gene has CDR1 SGHRS and CDR2 YFSETQ. The length of the CDR3 is 14 residues. V was clipped by 5 bases and J by 0 bases; unmatched bases: 4.

To note about this clone: Its ends do not fully match the called genes, so a read error is possible. The genes are TRBV6-1 and TRBJ1-2; the D gene is possibly TRBD1 (6 bases). Germline V lookup: CDR1 MNHNS, CDR2 SASEGT. The CDR3 is made up of 15 amino acids. The CDR3 DNA follows: TGTGCCAGCAGGGAAGAAAGGACAGTCAACTATGGCTACACCTTC. It yields the protein CASREERTVNYGYTF.

In its sample, this clone was seen once. Other DNA sequences in the same sample also yield this CDR3. The rearrangement links TRBV28 to TRBJ1-2, with 9 bases that match TRBD1. The CDR3 covers 14 residues. CDR1 is MDHEN, CDR2 SYDVKM, per germline. V was pared by 2 bases and J by 7 bases, with 5 bases of the junction left unmatched. The CDR3 bases are TGTGCCAGCAGTTTAACACAGGGGGCCGGTGGCTACACCTTC. This sequence encodes CASSLTQGAGGYTF.

The table lists this clone with a few counts. The V and J genes are TRBV4-2 and TRBJ2-1; 10 nucleotides agree with TRBD2. The CDR3 contains 17 residues. Germline assignment: CDR1 LGHNA and CDR2 YNFKEQ. With V trimmed by 0 bases and J by 12 bases, 14 bases remained unmatched. The CDR3 region has the DNA TGTGCCAGCAGCCAAGAATCCTTTAGCGGGGGGATGTTGGGGCAGTTCTTC. This translates into CASSQESFSGGMLGQFF.

V gene TRBV18 combines with J gene TRBJ2-1; D is unclear. Trimming pared 3 bases from V and 6 bases from J, leaving 9 bases between. CDR1 is KGHSH, CDR2 LQKENI, per germline. The CDR3 loop spans 13 amino acids. The CDR3 DNA is TGTGCCAGCTCACCCGTTACAGTCAATGAGCAGTTCTTC. Translated, it gives CASSPVTVNEQFF.

This chain links TRBV7-2 with TRBJ2-1, with 9 bases matching TRBD1. CDR1 is SGHTA, CDR2 FQGNSA, per germline. V lost 4 bases to trimming and J lost 4 bases; unmatched junction nucleotides: 5. This CDR3 comprises 15 residues. CDR3 sequence: CASSSGQGHYNEQFF. The CDR3 region has the DNA TGTGCCAGCAGCTCCGGACAGGGGCATTACAATGAGCAGTTCTTC. Full variable domain (outside the CDR3, taken from reference TRBV7-2 and TRBJ2-1): GAGVSQSPSNKVTEKGKDVELRCDPISGHTALYWYRQSLGQGLEFLIYFQGNSAPDKSGLPSDRFSAERTGGSVSTLTIQRTQQEDSAVYLCASSSGQGHYNEQFFGPGTRLTVL.